One and the same sample provided the 9 T cell receptor beta chains below, sequenced in a study of identifying expanded T cells in peripheral blood. Repertoires were generated with immunoSEQ multiplex PCR, while TCRdb's copy carries only in-frame clones and drops some. This repertoire shows about 110,000 clones, roughly 89% found once; its top ten account for 16%. Sequenced input: blood. Receptor source: a person aged 18 to 70 in good health.

This chain's CDR3 is CASSLDGPPMTYEQYF. CDR3 DNA: TGTGCCAGCAGCTTAGATGGACCCCCGATGACCTACGAGCAGTACTTC. This chain uses TRBV11-2 with TRBJ2-7, with D uncertain. Germline CDR1 SGHAT, CDR2 FQNNGV. The CDR3 consists of 16 residues. The V end was cut by 0 bases, the J end by 2 bases, with 14 bases between.

The chain has TRBV5-1 and TRBJ1-2, with D uncertain. Germline loops: CDR1 SGHRS, CDR2 YFSETQ. Trimming took 0 bases from V and 0 from J, leaving 9 bases between them. The CDR3 has 15 residues. In DNA form, the CDR3 reads TGCGCCAGCAGCTTGGGACTAATCGCTAACTATGGCTACACCTTC. Its protein is CASSLGLIANYGYTF.

The V and J genes are TRBV7-2 and TRBJ2-1; D not certain. Per germline, CDR1 SGHTA and CDR2 FQGNSA. This CDR3 has 15 amino acids. V was pared by 5 bases and J by 5 bases, with 16 bases between. The CDR3 nucleotides are TGTGCCAGCAGCGCCGCCTTGCTAGGTAACAATGAGCAGTTCTTC. The encoded protein is CASSAALLGNNEQFF.

The rearrangement links TRBV12-5 to TRBJ2-3, with a weak D call TRBD2 (6 bases). Trimming removed 0 bases at V and 8 bases at J, with 9 bases between. Germline loops: CDR1 LGHNT, CDR2 FRNRAP. This CDR3 region has 13 residues. The CDR3 DNA reads TGTGCTAGTGGTTTGGTACTCGGGGGTACGCAGTATTTT. It encodes CASGLVLGGTQYF.

As regards this clone: Other DNA sequences in this specimen translate into the identical CDR3. V and J are TRBV6-1 and TRBJ1-6, with D perhaps matching TRBD1 (6 bases). The CDR3 runs 14 residues. Germline loops: CDR1 MNHNS, CDR2 SASEGT. The ends were cut back, 2 bases at V and 11 bases at J, with 13 bases in the middle. In DNA form, the CDR3 reads TGTGCCAGCAGTGAATCGACGGGGGGCACACCCCTCCACTTT. This gives the protein CASSESTGGTPLHF.

This chain joins TRBV28 and TRBJ2-3; D might be TRBD1 (6 bases). Germline CDR1 reads MDHEN; CDR2 reads SYDVKM. Between the trimmed V and J ends, which lost 5 bases and 9 bases, there was a span of 18 bases. This CDR3 contains 14 residues. The CDR3 loop reads CASSMNRDRTTQYF. In DNA form, the CDR3 reads TGTGCCAGCAGTATGAACAGGGACCGTACCACGCAGTATTTT.

The chain is built from TRBV7-2 and TRBJ2-3; D possibly corresponds to TRBD2 (7 bases). Germline V gene data show CDR1 as SGHTA and CDR2 as FQGNSA. V was cut by 1 base and J by 0 bases, with 14 bases left in between. The length of the CDR3 is 17 residues. CDR3 protein: CASSLVGGQPSTDTQYF. The CDR3 coding sequence is TGTGCCAGCAGCTTAGTCGGGGGGCAACCCAGCACAGATACGCAGTATTTT.

The table lists this clone with a count of one. The rearrangement joins TRBV13 to TRBJ2-7; D is unresolved. The CDR3 is 12 residues long. Germline CDR1 reads PRHDT; CDR2 reads FYEKMQ (reference sequence). Trimming removed 0 bases at V and 5 bases at J, with 5 bases between. Here the CDR3 reads CASSLGSNEQYF. In DNA, the CDR3 is TGTGCCAGCAGCTTAGGGAGTAACGAGCAGTACTTC. The full variable domain, its missing parts supplied by reference TRBV13 and TRBJ2-7, is AAGVIQSPRHLIKEKRETATLKCYPIPRHDTVYWYQQGPGQDPQFLISFYEKMQSDKGSIPDRFSAQQFSDYHSELNMSSLELGDSALYFCASSLGSNEQYFGPGTRLTVT.

The genes are TRBV28 and TRBJ1-4, with 7 bases that match TRBD1. V lost 2 bases to trimming and J lost 8 bases; unmatched junction nucleotides: 14. CDR1 and CDR2 from the germline V gene are MDHEN and SYDVKM. The CDR3 is 17 residues long. The CDR3 region is CASSLIAGSTGAEKLFF. The CDR3 region has the DNA TGTGCCAGCAGTTTAATTGCGGGCTCCACAGGGGCGGAAAAACTGTTTTTT. The whole variable domain, filled in from reference TRBV28 and TRBJ1-4, reads DVKVTQSSRYLVKRTGEKVFLECVQDMDHENMFWYRQDPGLGLRLIYFSYDVKMKEKGDIPEGYSVSREKKERFSLILESASTNQTSMYLCASSLIAGSTGAEKLFFGSGTQLSVL.